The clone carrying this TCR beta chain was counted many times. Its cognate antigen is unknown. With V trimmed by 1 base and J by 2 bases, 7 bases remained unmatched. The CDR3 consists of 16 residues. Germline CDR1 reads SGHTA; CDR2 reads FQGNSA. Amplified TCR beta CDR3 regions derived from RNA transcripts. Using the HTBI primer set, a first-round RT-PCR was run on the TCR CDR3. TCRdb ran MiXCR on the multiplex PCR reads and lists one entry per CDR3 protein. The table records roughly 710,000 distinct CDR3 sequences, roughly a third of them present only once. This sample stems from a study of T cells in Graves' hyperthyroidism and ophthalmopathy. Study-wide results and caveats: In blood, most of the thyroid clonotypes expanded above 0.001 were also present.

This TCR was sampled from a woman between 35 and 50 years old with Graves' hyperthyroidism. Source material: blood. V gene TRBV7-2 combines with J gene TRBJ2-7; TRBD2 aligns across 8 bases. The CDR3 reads CASSLVSAGGAYEQYF. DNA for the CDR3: TGTGCCAGCAGCTTAGTCAGCGCCGGGGGGGCCTACGAGCAGTACTTC.